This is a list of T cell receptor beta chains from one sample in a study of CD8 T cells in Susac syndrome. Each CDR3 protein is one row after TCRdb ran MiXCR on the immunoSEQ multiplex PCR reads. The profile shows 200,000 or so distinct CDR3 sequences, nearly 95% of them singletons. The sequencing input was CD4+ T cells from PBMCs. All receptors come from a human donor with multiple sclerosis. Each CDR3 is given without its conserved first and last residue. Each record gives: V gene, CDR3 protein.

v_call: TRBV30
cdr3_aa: ASTLPPGGRQFDEQF

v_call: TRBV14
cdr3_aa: ASSQGLLAPYNEQF

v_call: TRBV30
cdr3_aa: AWGLPGQGTYEQY

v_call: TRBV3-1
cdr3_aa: ASSNRLAATDTQY

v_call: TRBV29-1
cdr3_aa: SVGGLLSTDTQY

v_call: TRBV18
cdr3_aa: ASSLRSSEQY

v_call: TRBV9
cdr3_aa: ASSANGQLYGYT

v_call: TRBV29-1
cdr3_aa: SVVRDRSYNEQF

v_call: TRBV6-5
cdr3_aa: ASSVTGESPLH

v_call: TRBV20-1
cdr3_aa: SAPTSTDTQY